Below, 23 T cell receptor beta chains from the same sample are listed, as sequenced in a study of blood T cell repertoires in COVID-19. This table comes from immunoSEQ multiplex PCR, and its TCRdb copy is limited to in-frame clones, with some not included. The repertoire includes around 200,000 clones, around 81% of them detected once, and about 7.2% sits in the top ten. Sequencing used PBMCs or T cells enriched from blood (not recorded which). These receptors were taken from a woman aged 40 to 49 with acute COVID-19.

This clone was seen a single time. The rearrangement links TRBV2 to TRBJ2-3; 11 bases fit TRBD2. This CDR3 region has 16 residues. Germline CDR1 reads SNHLY; CDR2 reads FYNNEI. V lost 2 bases to trimming and J lost 4 bases; unmatched junction nucleotides: 5. Here the CDR3 DNA reads TGTGCCAGCAGTGAATGGGGGACTAGCGGCTCAGATACGCAGTATTTT. Its protein product is CASSEWGTSGSDTQYF.

This chain connects TRBV27 to TRBJ1-1, with 8 bases that match TRBD1. The CDR3 length is 13 residues. The germline V gene encodes CDR1 MNHEY and CDR2 SMNVEV (reference sequence). The J segment lost 3 bases and the V segment lost 8 bases, leaving 5 bases of the junction unmatched. CDR3: CASQGAPYTEAFF. The CDR3 bases are TGTGCCAGCCAGGGGGCGCCCTACACTGAAGCTTTCTTT.

The chain has TRBV3-1 (or the pseudogene TRBV3-2) and TRBJ1-4; D possibly corresponds to TRBD1 (6 bases). From germline, CDR1 is LGHDT and CDR2 YNNKEL (reference sequence). V lost 3 bases and J 8 bases, leaving 13 bases between the germline ends. This CDR3 comprises 14 residues. CDR3 nucleotides: TGTGCCAGCAGCCACAGGGGATCCTGGGAAAAACTGTTTTTT. Translated: CASSHRGSWEKLFF.

The CDR3 region is CASSGSFNSPLHF. For the CDR3, the DNA is TGTGCCAGCTCGGGATCGTTTAATTCACCCCTCCACTTT. The chain links TRBV6-6 to TRBJ1-6; D not certain. V lost 8 bases to trimming and J lost 6 bases, with 11 bases between them. The CDR3 spans 13 residues. CDR1 and CDR2 (germline): MNHNY, SVGAGI (reference sequence).

The gene calls are TRBV4-1 and TRBJ2-2; D might be TRBD2 (5 bases). Germline CDR1 and CDR2: MGHRA and YSYEKL. Trimming removed 4 bases at V and 3 bases at J, with 24 bases between. The length of the CDR3 is 19 residues. CDR3 DNA: TGCGCCAGCAGCCTACCACCGTTTCGCAAGAGGGTTCACACCGGGGAGCTGTTTTTT. Amino acid sequence: CASSLPPFRKRVHTGELFF.

The J gene is TRBJ2-1, the V gene TRBV7-2; 13 bases are a match to TRBD2. Trimming at V came to 5 bases and at J to 9 bases, leaving 7 bases not matched to a gene. The CDR3 contains 15 residues. The germline CDR1 and CDR2 sequences are SGHTA and FQGNSA. This CDR3 reads CASSAGLAGVGEQFF. The DNA of the CDR3 is TGTGCCAGCAGCGCTGGACTAGCGGGGGTGGGTGAGCAGTTCTTC.

The chain combines TRBV11-3 with TRBJ2-2; D ambiguous. Germline CDR1 and CDR2: SGHNT and YENEEA. The CDR3 consists of 14 residues. The V end lost 5 bases, the J end lost 0 bases, and 7 bases lay between the germline ends. In DNA form, the CDR3 reads TGTGCCAGCAGCACAAGATCGAACACCGGGGAGCTGTTTTTT. Its protein product is CASSTRSNTGELFF. Looking up the rest from reference TRBV11-3 and TRBJ2-2 gives the full variable domain: EAGVVQSPRYKIIEKKQPVAFWCNPISGHNTLYWYLQNLGQGPELLIRYENEEAVDDSQLPKDRFSAERLKGVDSTLKIQPAELGDSAVYLCASSTRSNTGELFFGEGSRLTVL.

The rearrangement uses TRBV6-5 and TRBJ2-5; 8 positions match TRBD1. Per the germline V gene, CDR1 is MNHEY and CDR2 is SVGAGI. Unmatched junction bases numbered 7, after V lost 6 bases and J lost 4 bases. The CDR3 spans 14 residues. The CDR3: CASRNFGQGETQYF. The CDR3 DNA sequence: TGTGCCAGCAGAAACTTTGGACAGGGAGAGACCCAGTACTTC.

This clone showed up just a few times. The chain carries TRBV29-1 and TRBJ1-2; 7 bases are shared with TRBD1. This CDR3 is built from 11 residues. V was clipped by 6 bases and J by 8 bases; unmatched bases: 6. Looked up from germline, CDR1 is SQVTM and CDR2 is ANQGSEA. Here the CDR3 DNA reads TGCAGCGTGGCGACAGGGCTAGGCTACACCTTC. This codes for CSVATGLGYTF.

This clone was observed a single time. The rearrangement uses TRBV9 and TRBJ2-5; a possible D gene is TRBD2 (5 bases). CDR1 SGDLS and CDR2 YYNGEE come from the germline V gene. This CDR3 contains 14 residues. The V gene lost 4 bases and the J gene lost 2 bases, with 12 bases spanning the gap. CDR3 bases: TGTGCCAGCAGCATAGGACTGGCTCAAGAGACCCAGTACTTC. Its translation: CASSIGLAQETQYF. Complete variable domain (other parts from reference TRBV9 and TRBJ2-5): DSGVTQTPKHLITATGQRVTLRCSPRSGDLSVYWYQQSLDQGLQFLIQYYNGEERAKGNILERFSAQQFPDLHSELNLSSLELGDSALYFCASSIGLAQETQYFGPGTRLLVL.

The rearrangement links TRBV5-1 to TRBJ1-3; 8 positions match TRBD1. CDR3 length: 16 residues. V shed 0 bases and J 0 bases; nucleotides not matched to a gene: 2. Germline V gene lookup returns CDR1 SGHRS and CDR2 YFSETQ. CDR3 region: CASSLETGDSGNTIYF. Here the CDR3 DNA reads TGCGCCAGCAGCTTGGAGACAGGGGACTCTGGAAACACCATATATTTT.

This clone was counted a single time. J is TRBJ1-3 and V is TRBV5-4, with D perhaps matching TRBD1 (5 bases). The CDR3 is 17 amino acids. Deletions cut 3 bases from V and 0 bases from J, with 16 bases between. From germline, CDR1 is SGHNT and CDR2 YYREEE (reference sequence). The CDR3 bases are TGTGCCAGCAGCTCGCGATGGGGGGGAAGCTCTGGAAACACCATATATTTT. It yields the protein CASSSRWGGSSGNTIYF.

This clone was recorded a few times. V is TRBV28 and J is TRBJ1-6; D gene ambiguous. V lost 6 bases and J lost 7, with 10 bases in between. The CDR3 runs 13 residues. The germline gives CDR1 MDHEN, CDR2 SYDVKM. The CDR3 region is CASRRQENSPLHF. The CDR3 DNA follows: TGTGCCAGCAGGCGCCAGGAAAATTCACCCCTCCACTTT.

CDR3 sequence: CASSLPGQGSEAFF. The CDR3 bases are TGTGCCAGCAGTTTGCCGGGACAGGGGAGTGAAGCTTTCTTT. The chain is built from TRBV7-9 and TRBJ1-1, with 10 bases fitting TRBD1. Germline values: CDR1 SEHNR, CDR2 FQNEAQ (reference sequence). V shed 6 bases and J 7 bases; nucleotides not matched to a gene: 8. This CDR3 region has 14 residues.

V and J are TRBV30 and TRBJ1-2, with TRBD1 matching over 8 bases. Trimming cost V 1 base and J 3 bases; bases outside gene matches: 4. CDR3 length equals 14 residues. CDR1 is GTSNPN, CDR2 SVGIG, per germline (reference sequence). This CDR3 is CAWSGTGLYYGYTF. In nucleotides, the CDR3 is TGTGCCTGGAGTGGGACAGGGCTTTACTATGGCTACACCTTC.

The chain recombines TRBV5-4 with TRBJ1-2, with a tentative D call TRBD1 (5 bases). Germline V gives CDR1 SGHNT, CDR2 YYREEE (reference sequence). The V and J ends lost 1 base and 7 bases respectively, with 11 bases between them. CDR3 size: 13 residues. CDR3: CASSLPRVPGYTF. The CDR3 nucleotides read TGTGCCAGCAGCTTGCCCAGGGTACCTGGCTACACCTTC.

The CDR3 reads CASAGGRGTEAFF. The CDR3 region has the DNA TGTGCCAGCGCAGGGGGCAGGGGGACTGAAGCTTTCTTT. This chain uses TRBV7-6 with TRBJ1-1; 8 positions match TRBD1. Trimming cost V 8 bases and J 5 bases; bases outside gene matches: 7. Germline V gene data show CDR1 as SGHVS and CDR2 as FNYEAQ. The CDR3 extends over 13 amino acids.

The rearrangement uses TRBV5-4 and TRBJ2-1; 9 bases map to TRBD1. Per germline, CDR1 SGHNT and CDR2 YYREEE (reference sequence). Trimming cost V 5 bases and J 7 bases; bases outside gene matches: 13. CDR3 length equals 16 residues. This CDR3 is CASSYGGQGIGNEQFF. The CDR3 DNA reads TGTGCCAGCAGTTATGGTGGACAGGGGATCGGTAATGAGCAGTTCTTC.

This clone was counted many times. The same CDR3 is also encoded by other DNA sequences in this sample. The J gene is TRBJ1-1, the V gene TRBV29-1, with unresolved D. CDR1 is SQVTM and CDR2 is ANQGSEA in the germline V gene. The CDR3 runs 12 residues. Trimming took off 6 bases at V and 4 bases at J, with 12 bases between the two ends. CDR3 in DNA: TGCAGCGTCTTGACCCCAGGCACTGAAGCTTTCTTT. Residues: CSVLTPGTEAFF.

The J gene is TRBJ1-2, the V gene TRBV6-5, with 7 positions matching TRBD1. The CDR3 has 14 amino acids. The J segment lost 0 bases and the V segment lost 6 bases, leaving 4 bases of the junction unmatched. Per the germline V gene, CDR1 is MNHEY and CDR2 is SVGAGI. In DNA form, the CDR3 reads TGTGCCAGCAGGCGGGACAGAGCTAACTATGGCTACACCTTC. Translating gives CASRRDRANYGYTF.

The chain has TRBV24-1 and TRBJ2-4; 7 nucleotides agree with TRBD2. CDR3 length: 13 residues. CDR1 and CDR2 (germline): KGHDR, SFDVKD. The J segment lost 6 bases and the V segment lost 7 bases, leaving 5 bases of the junction unmatched. The CDR3 protein is CATSDERGNIQYF. In nucleotides, the CDR3 is TGTGCCACCAGCGATGAGCGGGGAAACATTCAGTACTTC.

This clone was seen just once. V usage is TRBV5-4 and J usage is TRBJ1-2, with D possibly matching TRBD1 (5 bases). Deletions cut 0 bases from V and 8 bases from J, with 14 bases between. The CDR3 has 14 residues. Germline CDR1 reads SGHNT; CDR2 reads YYREEE (reference sequence). CDR3 DNA: TGTGCCAGCAGCTTGGAAAGTCCGGGGGAGGGCTACACCTTC. This encodes CASSLESPGEGYTF.

This clone was observed a few times. The chain is built from TRBV19 and TRBJ2-2; 7 bases map to TRBD2. Germline CDR1 is LNHDA and CDR2 is SQIVND (reference sequence). CDR3 length: 15 amino acids. V was clipped by 0 bases and J by 5 bases; unmatched bases: 3. The CDR3 sequence is CASSIDGSGTGELFF. The DNA of the CDR3 is TGTGCCAGTAGTATAGACGGTAGCGGGACCGGGGAGCTGTTTTTT. Complete variable domain (other parts from reference TRBV19 and TRBJ2-2): DGGITQSPKYLFRKEGQNVTLSCEQNLNHDAMYWYRQDPGQGLRLIYYSQIVNDFQKGDIAEGYSVSREKKESFPLTVTSAQKNPTAFYLCASSIDGSGTGELFFGEGSRLTVL.